This TCR beta chain was sequenced in a study of T cell responses to AZD1222 COVID-19 vaccine. Points from the study as a whole: Only six or seven AZD1222 recipients tested seropositive at baseline.

In the case of this clone: Its antigen is unidentified.

Sequenced by immunoSEQ multiplex PCR; TCRdb stores in-frame clones only, minus some. The sample carries about 180,000 clones, over 80% recorded once. Germline V gene data show CDR1 as MDHEN and CDR2 as SYDVKM. This CDR3 has 17 amino acids. Deletions cut 5 bases from V and 7 bases from J, with 26 bases between. The chain combines TRBV28 with TRBJ1-2; D is possibly TRBD1 (5 bases). The receptor was isolated from an adult who received the MenACWY meningococcal vaccine as a control. Sample: peripheral blood, taken 28 days after the second dose of the MenACWY control vaccine. The CDR3 coding sequence is TGTGCCAGCAGTCGAACGACCCTAGGGACGGCTTTATTTGGCTACACCTTC. Residues: CASSRTTLGTALFGYTF.